What follows are 10 T cell receptor beta chains derived from one specimen sequenced in a study of blood T cell repertoires in COVID-19. Generated by immunoSEQ multiplex PCR, the TCRdb table keeps only in-frame clones and is missing some. The table shows more than 150,000 clones, with about 90% occurring only once. Sequencing was carried out using PBMCs or T cells enriched from blood (not recorded which). Every receptor here comes from a woman between 25 and 40 years old who had recovered from COVID-19.

This clone has more than one count but fewer than ten. V and J are TRBV27 and TRBJ1-2; the D is unclear. CDR3 length: 16 residues. Trimming took off 0 bases at V and 3 bases at J, with 14 bases between the two ends. Per germline, CDR1 MNHEY and CDR2 SMNVEV (reference sequence). The CDR3: CASSLSAAVKYYGYTF. In nucleotides, the CDR3 is TGTGCCAGCAGTTTATCCGCGGCGGTTAAGTACTATGGCTACACCTTC.

The table lists this clone with a count of one. V and J are TRBV7-2 and TRBJ2-7, with 11 nucleotides matching TRBD2. V trimming: 3 bases; J trimming: 2 bases; junction bases outside the gene matches: 6. CDR1 SGHTA and CDR2 FQGNSA come from the germline V gene. The CDR3 totals 16 residues. The CDR3 DNA reads TGTGCCAGCAGCTTTCGACTAGCGGGGTTAACCTACGAGCAGTACTTC. This encodes CASSFRLAGLTYEQYF.

V is TRBV5-1 and J is TRBJ2-5; D unclear. Germline V CDR1 and CDR2: SGHRS, YFSETQ. Trimming stripped 0 bases from V and 3 bases from J, with 6 bases between. The CDR3 is made up of 13 amino acids. CDR3 amino acids: CASSLDLEETQYF. DNA for the CDR3: TGCGCCAGCAGCTTGGACCTAGAAGAGACCCAGTACTTC. Together with reference TRBV5-1 and TRBJ2-5, the CDR3 gives the full variable domain: KAGVTQTPRYLIKTRGQQVTLSCSPISGHRSVSWYQQTPGQGLQFLFEYFSETQRNKGNFPGRFSGRQFSNSRSEMNVSTLELGDSALYLCASSLDLEETQYFGPGTRLLVL.

The J gene is TRBJ1-5, the V gene TRBV4-3; 9 positions match TRBD1. V was pared by 0 bases and J by 4 bases, with 4 bases of the junction left unmatched. Germline lookup yields CDR1 LGHNA and CDR2 YSLEER. The CDR3 has 16 residues. In nucleotides, the CDR3 is TGCGCCAGCAGCCAAGATACAGGGACAGGGAATCAGCCCCAGCATTTT. Its translation is CASSQDTGTGNQPQHF.

In its sample, this clone was seen a few times. The chain is built from TRBV30 and TRBJ1-6, with TRBD1 matching 9 bases. Trimming cost V 3 bases and J 5 bases; bases outside gene matches: 5. The CDR3 totals 15 residues. The germline V gene has CDR1 GTSNPN and CDR2 SVGIG (reference sequence). DNA of the CDR3: TGTGCCTGGAGGCTCCGGGACAGGGATAATTCACCCCTCCACTTT. Its translation is CAWRLRDRDNSPLHF.

This chain links TRBV7-2 with TRBJ2-7; 7 nucleotides agree with TRBD1. The trim removed 2 bases at V and 3 bases at J, leaving 10 bases unmatched. The CDR3 is 16 residues long. Germline CDR1 reads SGHTA; CDR2 reads FQGNSA. In nucleotides, the CDR3 is TGTGCCAGCAGCTTATTTGGAAGGACAGGAAACTACGAGCAGTACTTC. It encodes CASSLFGRTGNYEQYF.

CDR3 amino acids: CAISDKKNTEAFF. The CDR3 nucleotides read TGTGCCATCAGCGACAAGAAGAACACTGAAGCTTTCTTT. The chain joins TRBV10-3 to TRBJ1-1, with D hard to call. Trimming cost V 6 bases and J 1 base, with 9 bases left between them. The CDR3 has 13 amino acids. The germline V gene encodes CDR1 ENHRY and CDR2 SYGVKD.

DNA of the CDR3: TGTGCCAGCAGCGGGGCGGACAGGGGGAGATATGGCTACACCTTC. Amino acids: CASSGADRGRYGYTF. The rearrangement joins TRBV21-1 to TRBJ1-2; the listed D gene, TRBD1, was not tested against the DNA. TRBV21-1 is shown as a pseudogene. The CDR3 loop spans 15 amino acids.

The chain couples TRBV20-1 to TRBJ1-5; D gene uncertain. V gave up 7 bases and J gave up 7 bases, with 5 bases separating them. Germline-derived CDR1 and CDR2 are DFQATT and SNEGSKA (reference sequence). This CDR3 comprises 9 residues. CDR3 sequence reads: CSERQPQHF. DNA of the CDR3: TGCAGTGAGAGGCAGCCCCAGCATTTT.

In nucleotides, the CDR3 is TGTGCCTGGAGAGCAGGGGGCGCCGGGGAGCTGTTTTTT. Its translation: CAWRAGGAGELFF. The genes are TRBV30 and TRBJ2-2; 8 nucleotides match TRBD1. The germline V gene encodes CDR1 GTSNPN and CDR2 SVGIG (reference sequence). The CDR3 runs to 13 residues. The junction had 3 bases not matched to a gene; V was cut back by 3 bases and J by 6 bases.